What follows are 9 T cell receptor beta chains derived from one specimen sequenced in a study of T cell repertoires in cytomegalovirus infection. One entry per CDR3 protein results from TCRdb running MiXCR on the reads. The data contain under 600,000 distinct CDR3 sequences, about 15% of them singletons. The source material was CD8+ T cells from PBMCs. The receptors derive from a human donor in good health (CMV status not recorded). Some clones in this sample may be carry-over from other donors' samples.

The CDR3 spells CASSPTLGAGDTEAFF. The CDR3 DNA follows: TGTGCCAGCAGCCCAACATTAGGGGCGGGGGACACTGAAGCTTTCTTT. The chain is built from TRBV4-2 and TRBJ1-1; perhaps TRBD1 as D (5 bases). V lost 4 bases, J lost 3 bases, and 18 bases lay in between. The CDR3 sequence is 16 residues long. Looked up from germline, CDR1 is LGHNA and CDR2 is YNFKEQ.

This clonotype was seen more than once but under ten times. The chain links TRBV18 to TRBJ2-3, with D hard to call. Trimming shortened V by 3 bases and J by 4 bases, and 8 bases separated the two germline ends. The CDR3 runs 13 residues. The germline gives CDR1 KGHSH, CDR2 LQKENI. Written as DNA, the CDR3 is TGTGCCAGCTCACCGGAGAGTGCAGATACGCAGTATTTT. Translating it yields CASSPESADTQYF.

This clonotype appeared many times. In nucleotides, the CDR3 is TGTGCCAGCAGTTTTGATCCAGGGGTGACCCAGTACTTC. Encoded protein: CASSFDPGVTQYF. The chain carries TRBV12-3 or TRBV12-4 and TRBJ2-5, with D possibly being TRBD1 (6 bases). Trimming pared 3 bases from V and 7 bases from J, leaving 12 bases between. The CDR3 runs to 13 residues.

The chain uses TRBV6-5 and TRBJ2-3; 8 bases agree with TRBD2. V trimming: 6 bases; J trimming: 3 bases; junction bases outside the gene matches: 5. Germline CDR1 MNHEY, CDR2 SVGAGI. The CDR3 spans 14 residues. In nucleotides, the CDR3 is TGTGCCAGCAGAAAGCGGGAGAGGACAGATACGCAGTATTTT. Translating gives CASRKRERTDTQYF.

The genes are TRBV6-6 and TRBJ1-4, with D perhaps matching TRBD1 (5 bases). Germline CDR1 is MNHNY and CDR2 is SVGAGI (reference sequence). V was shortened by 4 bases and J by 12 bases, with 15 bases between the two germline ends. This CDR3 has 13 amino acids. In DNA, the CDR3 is TGTGCCAGCAGTTTCGGACCTATGGGGGAACTGTTTTTT. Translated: CASSFGPMGELFF.

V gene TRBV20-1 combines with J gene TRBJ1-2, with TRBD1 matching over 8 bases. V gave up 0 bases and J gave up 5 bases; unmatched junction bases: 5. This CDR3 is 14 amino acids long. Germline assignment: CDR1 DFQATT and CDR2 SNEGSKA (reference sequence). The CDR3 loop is CSARDMTGEYGYTF. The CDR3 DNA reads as TGCAGTGCTAGAGATATGACAGGGGAGTATGGCTACACCTTC.

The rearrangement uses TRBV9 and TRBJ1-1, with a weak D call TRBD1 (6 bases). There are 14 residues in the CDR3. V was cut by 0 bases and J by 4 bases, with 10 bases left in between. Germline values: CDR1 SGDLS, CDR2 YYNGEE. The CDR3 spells CASSVEGGRTEAFF. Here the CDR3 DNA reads TGTGCCAGCAGCGTAGAAGGGGGGCGCACTGAAGCTTTCTTT.

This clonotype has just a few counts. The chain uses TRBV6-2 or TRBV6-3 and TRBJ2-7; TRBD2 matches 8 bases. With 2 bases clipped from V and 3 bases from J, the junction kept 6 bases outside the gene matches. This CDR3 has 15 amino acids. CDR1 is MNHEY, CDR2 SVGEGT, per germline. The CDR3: CASSYGLAGIYEQYF. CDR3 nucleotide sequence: TGTGCCAGCAGTTACGGATTAGCGGGGATCTACGAGCAGTACTTC.

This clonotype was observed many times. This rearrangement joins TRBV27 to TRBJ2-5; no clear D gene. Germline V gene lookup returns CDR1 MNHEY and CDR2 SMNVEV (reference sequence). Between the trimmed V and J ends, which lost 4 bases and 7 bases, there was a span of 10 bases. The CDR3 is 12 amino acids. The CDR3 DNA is TGTGCCAGCAGTTCCACCAAGAGGACCCAGTACTTC. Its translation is CASSSTKRTQYF.